The rows below give T cell receptor beta chains drawn from one sample of a study of regulatory T cells in long-lasting Graves disease. In TCRdb, the multiplex PCR reads were re-called with MiXCR into one record per CDR3 protein. The table includes roughly 610,000 distinct CDR3 sequences, about 16% detected once. These data were also filed under a second study, of T cells in Graves' hyperthyroidism and ophthalmopathy.

The sequences come from peripheral blood mononuclear cells (PBMCs), collected at new diagnosis, from a patient treated with antithyroid drugs. All receptors come from a man in his late teens or twenties with Graves disease. The CDR3 runs from the conserved cysteine through the conserved F or W. Fields, in order: D gene, J gene, V gene, clone size, CDR3 DNA, CDR3 protein. D genes are given only for firm matches. Not every row has a clone size; where given, it reads once, few, many or a size class.

TRBD2 | TRBJ2-7 | TRBV20-1 | few | TGCAGTGCCGACGGGACTAGCGGATTCGAGCAGTACTTC | CSADGTSGFEQYF
. | TRBJ2-3 | TRBV3-1 | many | TGTGCCAGCAGCCACCTAACCTTGACAGCCGACACAGATACGCAGTATTTT | CASSHLTLTADTDTQYF
. | TRBJ1-2 | TRBV7-8 | few | TGTGCCAGCAGCTTATCTGTCGAACTAGGCTACACCTTC | CASSLSVELGYTF
. | TRBJ1-3 | TRBV5-4 | . | TGTGCCAGCAGCTTGTGGGGGGCCGGCAGAGGATCTGGAAACACCATATATTTT | CASSLWGAGRGSGNTIYF
TRBD1 | TRBJ1-2 | TRBV7-2 | many | TGTGCCAGCAGCTTAGAGACAGGGGACTATGGCTACACCTTC | CASSLETGDYGYTF
. | TRBJ2-2 | TRBV6-2/TRBV6-3 | . | TGTGCCAGCAGTGACACACCTTACACCGGGGAGCTGTTTTTT | CASSDTPYTGELFF
TRBD2 | TRBJ2-7 | TRBV9 | few | TGTGCCAGCAGCGAAAGACCAGCGGGGAGCTCCTACGAGCAGTACTTC | CASSERPAGSSYEQYF
. | TRBJ1-2 | TRBV29-1 | . | TGCAGCGTTGATGTGTGGGCCCCATATGGCTACACCTTC | CSVDVWAPYGYTF
TRBD2 | TRBJ2-5 | TRBV12-3/TRBV12-4 | . | TGTGCCAGCACCTTAGGACTAGCGGGAGGGGAGACCCAGTACTTC | CASTLGLAGGETQYF
. | TRBJ1-1 | TRBV7-2 | many | TGTGCCAGCAGTCGTTACTACGGGGGGAACACTGAAGCTTTCTTT | CASSRYYGGNTEAFF
TRBD1 | TRBJ2-5 | TRBV3-1 | . | TGTGCCAGCAGCGGACCGGACAGGGGCGTAGAGACCCAGTACTTC | CASSGPDRGVETQYF
. | TRBJ2-6 | TRBV2 | . | TGTGCCAGCAGTCCCTATAGCTCTGGGGCCAACGTCCTGACTTTC | CASSPYSSGANVLTF
TRBD2 | TRBJ2-7 | TRBV11-1 | many | TGTGCCAGCAGCTTAGGAACTAGCGGGATCCTCGCCTACGAGCAGTACTTC | CASSLGTSGILAYEQYF
TRBD1 | TRBJ1-2 | TRBV5-5 | many | TGTGCCAGCAGCTCCTACTTGGGACAGGTCAACTATGGCTACACCTTC | CASSSYLGQVNYGYTF
TRBD2 | TRBJ2-2 | TRBV9 | few | TGTGCCAGCAGCGTACTAGCGGAGCGGAACACCGGGGAGCTGTTTTTT | CASSVLAERNTGELFF
TRBD1 | TRBJ2-7 | TRBV27 | . | TGTGCCAGCATGGGGACAGGCGGATCCTACGAGCAGTACTTC | CASMGTGGSYEQYF
TRBD2 | TRBJ2-7 | TRBV6-2/TRBV6-3 | . | TGTGCCAGCAGTCATAGGACTAGCGGGATGGTGGAGCAGTACTTC | CASSHRTSGMVEQYF
. | TRBJ1-2 | TRBV3-1 | many | TGTGCCAGCAGCCAAGATCCACGCCACGCGGGCTACACCTTC | CASSQDPRHAGYTF
. | TRBJ2-5 | TRBV7-9 | . | TGTGCCAGCAGTCTAGAGTATCTACTCCAGATGACCCAGTACTTC | CASSLEYLLQMTQYF
TRBD1 | TRBJ1-5 | TRBV18 | many | TGTGCCAGCTCCCAGGACAGGGGGCGAGGGCAGCCCCAGCATTTT | CASSQDRGRGQPQHF
. | TRBJ2-7 | TRBV20-1 | many | TGCAGTGCAATCGGGGTCCCCAGATCCTACGAGCAGTACTTC | CSAIGVPRSYEQYF
. | TRBJ1-1 | TRBV7-9 | many | TGTGCCAGCAGCTCCCGGGGGGGGGACACTGAAGCTTTCTTT | CASSSRGGDTEAFF
TRBD2 | TRBJ2-1 | TRBV7-2 | . | TGTGCCAGCAGCCCGGGGACTAGCGGAAGTACCGATGAGCAGTTCTTC | CASSPGTSGSTDEQFF
TRBD1 | TRBJ2-3 | TRBV15 | . | TGTGCCACCCGACGGACAGGTTCTTTTTCGTCCACAGCAGGAGAGTATTGCTTT | CATRRTGSFSSTAGEYCF
. | TRBJ1-2 | TRBV7-2 | . | TGTGCCAGCAGCTTAGTCGGGTGGAGCTATGGCTACACCTTC | CASSLVGWSYGYTF
. | TRBJ2-7 | TRBV6-6 | . | TGTGCCAGCAGTTACTCGATCCGGGACCCCGGGGACGAGCAGTACTTC | CASSYSIRDPGDEQYF
TRBD2 | TRBJ2-3 | TRBV7-3 | few | TGTGCCAGCAGCTTAAGGGGACTACCCACAGATACGCAGTATTTT | CASSLRGLPTDTQYF
. | TRBJ1-5 | TRBV4-1 | . | TGCGCCAGCAGCCAAGATATCGCGCAGGGAGGTCAGCCCCAGCATTTT | CASSQDIAQGGQPQHF
. | TRBJ1-2 | TRBV6-1 | . | TGTGCCAGCAGGGAACAAGGAGCCGTTCTCTATGGCTACACCTTC | CASREQGAVLYGYTF
. | TRBJ1-1 | TRBV30 | once | TGTGCCTGGACCAACAAGGTGGACACTGAAGCTTTCTTT | CAWTNKVDTEAFF
. | TRBJ2-2 | TRBV9 | . | TGTGCCAGCAGTTCCAGGGGCGGGTTACCCGGGGAGCTGTTTTTT | CASSSRGGLPGELFF
TRBD1 | TRBJ1-2 | TRBV18 | . | TGTGCCAGCTCACCGCTCGGGACAGGCGATGGCTACACCTTC | CASSPLGTGDGYTF